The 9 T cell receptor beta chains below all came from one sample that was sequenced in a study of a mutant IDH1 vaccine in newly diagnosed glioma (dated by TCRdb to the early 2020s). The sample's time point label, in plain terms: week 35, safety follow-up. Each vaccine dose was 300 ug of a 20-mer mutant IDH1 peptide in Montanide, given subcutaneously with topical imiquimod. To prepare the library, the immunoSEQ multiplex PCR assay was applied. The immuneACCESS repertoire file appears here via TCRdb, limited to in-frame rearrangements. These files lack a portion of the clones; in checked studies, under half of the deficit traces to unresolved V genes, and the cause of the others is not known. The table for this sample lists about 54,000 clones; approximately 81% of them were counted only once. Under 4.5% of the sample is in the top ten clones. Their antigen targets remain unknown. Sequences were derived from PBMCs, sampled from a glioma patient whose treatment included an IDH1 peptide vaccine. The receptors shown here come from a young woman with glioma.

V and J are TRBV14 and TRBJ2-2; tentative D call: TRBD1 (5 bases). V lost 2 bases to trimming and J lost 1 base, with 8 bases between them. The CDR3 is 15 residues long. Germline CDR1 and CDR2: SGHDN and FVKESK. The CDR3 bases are TGTGCCAGCAGCCAAAATAGGGGGAACACCGGGGAGCTGTTTTTT. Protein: CASSQNRGNTGELFF.

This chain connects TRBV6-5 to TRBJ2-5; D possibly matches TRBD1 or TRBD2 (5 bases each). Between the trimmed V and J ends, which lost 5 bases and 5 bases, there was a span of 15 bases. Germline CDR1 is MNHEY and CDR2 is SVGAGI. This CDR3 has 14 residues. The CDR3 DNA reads TGTGCCAGCAGTACCCAACGGGGCCCCGAGACCCAGTACTTC. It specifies CASSTQRGPETQYF.

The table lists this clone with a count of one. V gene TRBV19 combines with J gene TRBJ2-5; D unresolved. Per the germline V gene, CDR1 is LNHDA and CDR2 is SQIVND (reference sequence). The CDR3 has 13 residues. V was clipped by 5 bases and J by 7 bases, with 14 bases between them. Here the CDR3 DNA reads TGTGCCAGTAGTTCCCTCGGCTACCGGACCCAGTACTTC. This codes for CASSSLGYRTQYF.

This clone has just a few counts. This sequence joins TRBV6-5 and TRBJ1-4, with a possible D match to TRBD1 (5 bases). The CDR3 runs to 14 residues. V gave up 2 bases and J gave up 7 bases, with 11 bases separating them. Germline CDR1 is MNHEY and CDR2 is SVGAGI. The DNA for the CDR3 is TGTGCCAGCAGTTACGGCAGGGCGGGTGAAAAACTGTTTTTT. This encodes CASSYGRAGEKLFF.

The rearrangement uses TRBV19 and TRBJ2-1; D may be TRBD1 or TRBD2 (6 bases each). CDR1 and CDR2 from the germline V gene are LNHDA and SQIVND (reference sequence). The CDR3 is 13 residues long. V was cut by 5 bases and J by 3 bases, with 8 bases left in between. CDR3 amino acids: CASSGGLYNEQFF. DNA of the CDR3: TGTGCCAGTAGTGGGGGGCTCTACAATGAGCAGTTCTTC.

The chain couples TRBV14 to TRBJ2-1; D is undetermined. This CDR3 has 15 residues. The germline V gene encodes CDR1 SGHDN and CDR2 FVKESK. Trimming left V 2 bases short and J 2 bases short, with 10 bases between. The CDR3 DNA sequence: TGTGCCAGCAGCCAACTAGGAATAGCCTACAATGAGCAGTTCTTC. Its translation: CASSQLGIAYNEQFF.

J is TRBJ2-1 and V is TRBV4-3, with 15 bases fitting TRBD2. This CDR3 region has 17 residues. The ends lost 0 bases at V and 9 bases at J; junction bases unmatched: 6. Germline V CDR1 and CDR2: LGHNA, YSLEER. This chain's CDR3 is CASSQEGLAGGQGEQFF. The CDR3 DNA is TGCGCCAGCAGCCAAGAAGGACTAGCGGGGGGGCAGGGTGAGCAGTTCTTC.

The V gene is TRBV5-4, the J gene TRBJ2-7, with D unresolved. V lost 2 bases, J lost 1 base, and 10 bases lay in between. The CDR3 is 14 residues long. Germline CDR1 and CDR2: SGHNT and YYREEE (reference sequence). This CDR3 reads CASSFETASYEQYF. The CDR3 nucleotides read TGTGCCAGCAGCTTTGAGACTGCGTCCTACGAGCAGTACTTC.

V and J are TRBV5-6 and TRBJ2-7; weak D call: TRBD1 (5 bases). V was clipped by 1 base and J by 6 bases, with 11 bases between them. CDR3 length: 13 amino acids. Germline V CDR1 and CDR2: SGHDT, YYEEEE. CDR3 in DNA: TGTGCCAGCAGCTTGAATACAGGCCCCGAGCAGTACTTC. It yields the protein CASSLNTGPEQYF.